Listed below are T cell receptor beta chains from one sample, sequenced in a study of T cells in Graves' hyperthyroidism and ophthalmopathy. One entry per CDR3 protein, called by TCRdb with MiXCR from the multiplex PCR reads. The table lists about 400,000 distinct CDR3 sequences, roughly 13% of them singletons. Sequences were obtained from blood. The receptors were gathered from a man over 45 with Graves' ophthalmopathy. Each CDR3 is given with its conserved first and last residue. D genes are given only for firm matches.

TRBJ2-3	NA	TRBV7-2	CASSLSPGLSTDTQYF
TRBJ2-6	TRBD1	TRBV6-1	CASRRDSSGANVLTF
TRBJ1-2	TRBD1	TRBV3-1	CASSQGTGGDGYTF
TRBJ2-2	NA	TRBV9	CASSRNMNTGELFF
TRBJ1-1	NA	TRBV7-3	CASSSQTGPNTEAFF
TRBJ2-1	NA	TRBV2	CASNKQFF
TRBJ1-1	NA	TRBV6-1	CAGAGGSTEAFF
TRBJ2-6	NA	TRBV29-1	CSAGPSSGANVLTF
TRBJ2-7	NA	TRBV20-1	CSASRRQGGDEQYF
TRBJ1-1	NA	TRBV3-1	CASSHTRVADTEAFF
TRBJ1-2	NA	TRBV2	CARASPNYGYTF
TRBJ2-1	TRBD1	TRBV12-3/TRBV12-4	CASSLSGQGRFF
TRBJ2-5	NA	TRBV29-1	CSDRLQDQETQYF
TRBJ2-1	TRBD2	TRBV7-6	CASSLGAGGPYNEQFF
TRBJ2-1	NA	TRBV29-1	CSVYRVGVLNEQFF
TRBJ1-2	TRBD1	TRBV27	CASSLLAGGLYGYTF
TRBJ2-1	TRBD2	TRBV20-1	CSVPSGRDNEQFF